This T cell receptor (beta chain) stems from a study of blood T cells in healthy people across ages. The authors ran a second PCR of roughly 6 to 12 cycles using a sample-barcoded 5' primer and a J-beta primer mix. One entry per CDR3 protein, called by TCRdb with MiXCR from the 5' RACE reads. The table includes about 830,000 distinct CDR3 sequences, more than 45% detected once. Germline lookup yields CDR1 DFQATT and CDR2 SNEGSKA (reference sequence). The length of the CDR3 is 14 residues. V gave up 6 bases and J gave up 2 bases; unmatched junction bases: 10. The origin of this receptor is a man aged 25-45 years in good health. The V call is TRBV20-1, the J call TRBJ2-7, with 7 bases matching TRBD2. The sample comprised blood. The CDR3 region has the DNA TGCAGTGCCGCCGACCTAGCGGCAACCTACGAGCAGTACTTC. This sequence encodes CSAADLAATYEQYF.